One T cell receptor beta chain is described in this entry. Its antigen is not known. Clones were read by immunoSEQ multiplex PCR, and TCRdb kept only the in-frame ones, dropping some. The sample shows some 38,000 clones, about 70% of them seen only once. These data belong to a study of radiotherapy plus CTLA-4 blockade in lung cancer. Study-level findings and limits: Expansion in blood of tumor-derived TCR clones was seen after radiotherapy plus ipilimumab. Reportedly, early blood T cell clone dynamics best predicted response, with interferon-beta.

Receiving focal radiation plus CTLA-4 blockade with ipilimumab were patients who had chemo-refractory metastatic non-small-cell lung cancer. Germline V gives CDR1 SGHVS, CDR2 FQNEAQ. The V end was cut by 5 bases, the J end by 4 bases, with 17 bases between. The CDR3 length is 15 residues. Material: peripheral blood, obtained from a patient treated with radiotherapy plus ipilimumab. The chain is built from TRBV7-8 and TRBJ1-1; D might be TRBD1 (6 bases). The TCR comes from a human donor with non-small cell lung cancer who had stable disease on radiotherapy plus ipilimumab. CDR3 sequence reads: CASSVQGAWATEAFF. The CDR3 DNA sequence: TGTGCCAGCAGCGTACAGGGAGCGTGGGCCACTGAAGCTTTCTTT.